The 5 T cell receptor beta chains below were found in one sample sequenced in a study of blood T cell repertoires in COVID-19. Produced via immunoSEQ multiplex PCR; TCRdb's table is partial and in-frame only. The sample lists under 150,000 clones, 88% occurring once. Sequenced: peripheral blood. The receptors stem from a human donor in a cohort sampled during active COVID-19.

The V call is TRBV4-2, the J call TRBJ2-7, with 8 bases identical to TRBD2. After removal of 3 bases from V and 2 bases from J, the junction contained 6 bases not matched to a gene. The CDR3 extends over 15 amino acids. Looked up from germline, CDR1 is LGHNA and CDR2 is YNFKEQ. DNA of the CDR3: TGTGCCAGCAGCCAGAGCGGGAGTTCTACCTACGAGCAGTACTTC. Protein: CASSQSGSSTYEQYF.

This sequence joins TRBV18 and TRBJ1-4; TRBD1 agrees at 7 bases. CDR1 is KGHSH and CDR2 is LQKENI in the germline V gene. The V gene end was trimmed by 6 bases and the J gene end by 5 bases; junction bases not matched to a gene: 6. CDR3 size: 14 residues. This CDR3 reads CASSPGQLNEKLFF. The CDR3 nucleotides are TGTGCCAGCTCGCCGGGACAGCTAAATGAAAAACTGTTTTTT.

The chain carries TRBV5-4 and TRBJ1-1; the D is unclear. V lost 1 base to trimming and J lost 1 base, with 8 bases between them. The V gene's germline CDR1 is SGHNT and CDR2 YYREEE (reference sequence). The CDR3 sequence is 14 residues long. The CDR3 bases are TGTGCCAGCAGCTTGTCAGGTCGGAACACTGAAGCTTTCTTT. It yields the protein CASSLSGRNTEAFF.

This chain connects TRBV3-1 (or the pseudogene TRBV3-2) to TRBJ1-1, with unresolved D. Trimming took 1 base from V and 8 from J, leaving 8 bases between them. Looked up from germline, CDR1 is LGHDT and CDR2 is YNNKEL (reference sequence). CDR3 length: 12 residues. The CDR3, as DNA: TGTGCCAGCAGCCAAGTGGGAGGGGAAGCTTTCTTT. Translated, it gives CASSQVGGEAFF.

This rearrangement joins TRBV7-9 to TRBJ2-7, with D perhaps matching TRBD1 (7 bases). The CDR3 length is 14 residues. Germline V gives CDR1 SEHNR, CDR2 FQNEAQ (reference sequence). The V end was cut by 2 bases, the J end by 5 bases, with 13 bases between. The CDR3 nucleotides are TGTGCCAGCAGCTTACCCCAGGGGGGCCACGAGCAGTACTTC. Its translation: CASSLPQGGHEQYF.